A single sample is the source of the 6 T cell receptor beta chains below, sequenced in a study of T-cell memory formation after mild COVID-19. Each CDR3 protein is one row after TCRdb ran MiXCR on the 5' RACE reads. This sample yields hundreds of thousands of distinct CDR3 sequences, of which under 25% are seen a single time; roughly a fifth belongs to the top ten. Sequences were obtained from PBMCs or a T cell subset sorted from them (not recorded which). Receptors originate from a man younger than 35 who had mild COVID-19 (a few samples of this study predate the infection). Cell type and time point are not known.

V gene TRBV4-3 combines with J gene TRBJ2-5; maybe TRBD2 (6 bases). Trimming cost V 4 bases and J 6 bases, with 15 bases left between them. The germline V gene encodes CDR1 LGHNA and CDR2 YSLEER. The CDR3 has 14 residues. The CDR3 loop is CASSPIAGGKTQYF. DNA of the CDR3: TGCGCCAGCAGCCCCATAGCCGGGGGAAAGACCCAGTACTTC.

The chain couples TRBV10-3 to TRBJ2-1, with TRBD1 as a possible D gene (6 bases). The CDR3 spans 14 residues. Trimming shortened V by 9 bases and J by 6 bases, and 18 bases separated the two germline ends. The V gene's germline CDR1 is ENHRY and CDR2 SYGVKD. The CDR3 DNA follows: TGTGCCATATCCGTTACAGGGCCCCGCAATGAGCAGTTCTTC. This translates into CAISVTGPRNEQFF.

The sample holds a few counts of this clonotype. The CDR3 sequence: CASSELAGDITDTQYF. CDR3 DNA sequence: TGTGCCAGCAGTGAATTGGCGGGTGATATCACAGATACGCAGTATTTT. The chain uses TRBV25-1 and TRBJ2-3, with D perhaps matching TRBD2 (5 bases). The V end was cut by 1 base, the J end by 2 bases, with 13 bases between. Germline V lookup: CDR1 MGHDK, CDR2 SYGVNS. The CDR3 is 16 residues long.

There are a few counts of this clonotype. The chain is built from TRBV3-1 and TRBJ1-2; possibly TRBD1 for D (5 bases). Per the germline V gene, CDR1 is LGHDT and CDR2 is YNNKEL (reference sequence). CDR3 length equals 10 residues. V was pared by 5 bases and J by 14 bases, with 12 bases between. DNA of the CDR3: TGTGCCAGCAGCAGCCAGGGAATAACCTTC. It codes for CASSSQGITF.

V is TRBV3-1 and J is TRBJ1-1; the D is unclear. The germline V gene has CDR1 LGHDT and CDR2 YNNKEL (reference sequence). This CDR3 contains 14 residues. Trimming pared 2 bases from V and 0 bases from J, leaving 7 bases between. The CDR3 coding sequence is TGTGCCAGCAGCCAACAGCACATGAACACTGAAGCTTTCTTT. This gives the protein CASSQQHMNTEAFF.

This clonotype has only a few counts. The chain joins TRBV3-1 to TRBJ2-4, with 7 nucleotides matching TRBD2. The V segment lost 4 bases and the J segment 6 bases; nucleotides outside the gene matches: 3. This CDR3 comprises 13 residues. CDR1 is LGHDT and CDR2 is YNNKEL in the germline V gene (reference sequence). CDR3 sequence (DNA): TGTGCCAGCAGCCCCGGGGGGACAAACATTCAGTACTTC. It is translated as CASSPGGTNIQYF.